The rows below give T cell receptor beta chains drawn from one sample of a study of T cell repertoires in aging, cancer and after chemotherapy. TCRdb called the multiplex PCR reads again in MiXCR, with one record for every CDR3 protein. The sample lists more than 6,500 distinct CDR3 sequences; approximately 22% were seen once. The sequenced sample was blood. The source of these receptors is a human donor with a blood cancer. The CDR3 runs from the conserved cysteine through the conserved F or W.

J gene | V gene | CDR3 protein
TRBJ1-5 | TRBV6-2/TRBV6-3 | CASSGQGALVLQPQHF
TRBJ1-3 | TRBV19 | CASSIGTASGNTIYF
TRBJ2-7 | TRBV27 | CASAPPGQGAKYEQYF
TRBJ2-3 | TRBV12-3/TRBV12-4 | CASSLAGSPDTQYF
TRBJ2-5 | TRBV6-5 | CAPRRPIHLETQYF
TRBJ2-7 | TRBV28 | CASFDLYEQYF
TRBJ2-7 | TRBV30 | CAWTLSGSLHEQYF
TRBJ2-1 | TRBV7-3 | CASSLTGSGRGTEQFF
TRBJ2-1 | TRBV5-1 | CASSLETGLRSYNEQFF
TRBJ2-3 | TRBV5-4 | CVSSFRSGITTDTQYF
TRBJ2-6 | TRBV12-3/TRBV12-4 | CASSDRVPSSGANVLTF
TRBJ2-1 | TRBV19 | CASRTGAGTSGGNEQFF
TRBJ1-1 | TRBV5-4 | CASSLGSDTEAFF
TRBJ1-1 | TRBV30 | CAWIRYRRDTEAFF
TRBJ2-7 | TRBV6-2/TRBV6-3 | CASSYYRLADYEQYF
TRBJ2-5 | TRBV5-6 | CASSTSRGGGQETQYF
TRBJ1-2 | TRBV28 | CASSFGTGGVSPRGYTF
TRBJ1-6 | TRBV6-6 | CASSYRGQAYSPLHF
TRBJ2-5 | TRBV27 | CASSGTGVQETQYF
TRBJ1-2 | TRBV19 | CASSIGTGLTNYGYTF
TRBJ1-2 | TRBV12-3/TRBV12-4 | CASSQGLDGYTF
TRBJ2-7 | TRBV28 | CASSFGKVGRSHPYEQYF
TRBJ1-5 | TRBV19 | CASSIWGTNQHF
TRBJ2-3 | TRBV5-4 | CASSPTTDTQYF
TRBJ1-5 | TRBV20-1 | CSARGIRNGNQPQHF
TRBJ2-5 | TRBV20-1 | CSARAETQYF
TRBJ2-1 | TRBV30 | CAWSLAREQFF
TRBJ2-2 | TRBV5-4 | CASSLGSGAGELFF
TRBJ2-1 | TRBV6-5 | CASSYSRVGTGMYNEQFF
TRBJ2-1 | TRBV27 | CASSSLVGVAREDDEQFF